The 8 T cell receptor beta chains reported below all come from one sample, sequenced in a study of spatial heterogeneity in lung cancer. TCRdb called the 5' RACE reads again in MiXCR, with one record for every CDR3 protein. Of about 38,000 distinct CDR3 sequences listed, 7.5% to 8% were seen once; the top ten hold around 30%. Documented time point: sample taken at primary tumor resection. The authors sequenced whole RNA from tumor, nontumor lung or frozen PBMC without sorting. Sequences were derived from PBMCs, sampled at surgery. The source of these receptors is a male donor with early-stage non-small cell lung cancer.

This clonotype showed up just a few times. The rearrangement links TRBV2 to TRBJ2-2; 7 bases agree with TRBD2. The junction had 7 bases not matched to a gene; V was cut back by 8 bases and J by 7 bases. The length of the CDR3 is 13 residues. Germline lookup yields CDR1 SNHLY and CDR2 FYNNEI. The CDR3 is CASRRGWNGELFF. CDR3 DNA sequence: TGTGCCAGCCGGCGGGGGTGGAACGGGGAGCTGTTTTTT.

On this clonotype: This may arise from a read error, as a much more abundant clone is one base away. This rearrangement joins TRBV12-3 or TRBV12-4 to TRBJ2-1; TRBD1 is a possible D gene (5 bases). The CDR3 runs to 13 residues. Here the CDR3 reads CASSFTGGNGQFF. The DNA for the CDR3 is TGTGCCAGCAGTTTTACAGGTGGCAATGGGCAGTTCTTC.

This CDR3 reads CASSLQGGKTQYF. The DNA for the CDR3 is TGTGCCAGCAGTCTTCAGGGAGGAAAGACCCAGTACTTC. V usage is TRBV6-2 or TRBV6-3 and J usage is TRBJ2-5; D perhaps matches TRBD2 (6 bases). Trimming took 5 bases from V and 6 from J, leaving 13 bases between them. The CDR3 contains 13 residues. CDR1 and CDR2 (germline): MNHEY, SVGEGT.

The sample holds many counts of this clonotype. V gene TRBV7-9 combines with J gene TRBJ1-1; tentative D call: TRBD1 (5 bases). CDR1 SEHNR and CDR2 FQNEAQ come from the germline V gene (reference sequence). The CDR3 totals 14 residues. Trimming pared 0 bases from V and 5 bases from J, leaving 10 bases between. The CDR3 region is CASSLARGATEAFF. The DNA of the CDR3 is TGTGCCAGCAGCTTAGCGCGTGGGGCGACTGAAGCTTTCTTT.

This clonotype has more than one count but fewer than ten. The chain joins TRBV7-2 to TRBJ1-2, with a possible D match to TRBD1 (6 bases). The germline gives CDR1 SGHTA, CDR2 FQGNSA. The CDR3 covers 12 residues. CDR3 sequence (DNA): TGTGCTTCGACTGGGGGCGGCTATGGCTACACCTTC. It yields the protein CASTGGGYGYTF.

The J gene is TRBJ1-2, the V gene TRBV7-9; the D gene is possibly TRBD1 (6 bases). This CDR3 is 12 amino acids long. The V end lost 8 bases, the J end lost 5 bases, and 12 bases lay between the germline ends. Germline V CDR1 and CDR2: SEHNR, FQNEAQ (reference sequence). CDR3 sequence reads: CASSGTSYGYTF. The CDR3 coding sequence is TGTGCCAGCTCCGGGACATCTTATGGCTACACCTTC.

This clonotype was counted only a few times. The V call is TRBV6-2 or TRBV6-3, the J call TRBJ2-4, with D perhaps given as TRBD1 or TRBD2 (5 bases each). CDR1 and CDR2 from the germline V gene are MNHEY and SVGEGT. The CDR3 consists of 14 residues. V lost 4 bases, J lost 5 bases, and 12 bases lay in between. Here the CDR3 reads CASSFRDGENIQYF. The CDR3 DNA reads TGTGCCAGCAGTTTCCGGGACGGTGAAAACATTCAGTACTTC.

This clonotype was counted many times. The chain links TRBV18 to TRBJ1-1; D gene uncertain. Looked up from germline, CDR1 is KGHSH and CDR2 is LQKENI. The V end was cut by 1 base, the J end by 2 bases, with 5 bases between. CDR3 length equals 13 residues. CDR3 in DNA: TGTGCCAGCTCACCACGGGGAAACACTGAAGCTTTCTTT. It translates to CASSPRGNTEAFF.